This entry concerns a single TCR beta chain. Antigen unknown. The data were produced by immunoSEQ multiplex PCR, yet TCRdb's version contains in-frame clones alone and is incomplete. In the table there are 1.5 million to 2.5 million clones, about 95% of which are singletons. CDR1 and CDR2 (germline): MGHRA, YSYEKL. CDR3 length equals 15 residues. The V end lost 0 bases, the J end lost 0 bases, and 8 bases lay between the germline ends. The data derive from a study of shared clonotypes between healthy human individuals. Study at large: The donors, a couple of women and a few men, were aged 18 to 49. There were three CD4 naive, three CD4 memory, two CD8 naive and one CD8 memory plates per donor.

As defined, naive CD8 cells were CD45RO-negative and positively selected for CCR7, with terminally differentiated effector memory CD45RA+ cells excluded. Notes on the study in general: Sorted-subset sequencing was shown by rarefaction to be incomplete despite large depth. The naive CD4 repertoires of a handful of donors were compared, and around 5% of clonotypes were shared.

Sequenced input: naive CD8+ T cells sorted from blood. The chain is built from TRBV4-1 and TRBJ1-1; no clear D gene. The TCR originated in a man between 18 and 29 years old in good health. CDR3 sequence: CASSQDSAVNTEAFF. DNA for the CDR3: TGCGCCAGCAGCCAAGATTCGGCGGTGAACACTGAAGCTTTCTTT.